This TCR beta chain emerged from a study of blood T cell repertoires in COVID-19. Only in-frame clones appear in the TCRdb table, and some are missing; sequencing was by immunoSEQ multiplex PCR. The sample lists about 440,000 clones; 70% to 90% were seen once. The germline V gene encodes CDR1 SGHRS and CDR2 YFSETQ. This CDR3 has 15 residues. Trimming removed 3 bases from V and 6 bases from J; junction bases left unmatched: 9. The chain carries TRBV5-1 and TRBJ2-7; 10 positions match TRBD1. The sequenced sample was peripheral blood. This clonotype was obtained from a woman aged 45-65 years with COVID-19, enrolled during active disease. The CDR3, as DNA: TGCGCCAGCAGCTCCACCGGGACAGGGGAATCCGAGCAGTACTTC. It codes for CASSSTGTGESEQYF.